This section outlines one T cell receptor beta chain sequence together with its context. Some clones are missing from TCRdb's copy, which holds only in-frame ones; the method was immunoSEQ multiplex PCR. The sample records 150,000 to 200,000 clones, roughly 90% being singletons. The data derive from a study of blood T cell repertoires in COVID-19. The germline gives CDR1 ENHRY, CDR2 SYGVKD. The CDR3 has 13 residues. The ends were cut back, 11 bases at V and 3 bases at J, with 15 bases in the middle. The clonotype was recovered from a woman aged 50 to 65 with acute or convalescent COVID-19. The sample consisted of peripheral blood. This chain connects TRBV10-3 to TRBJ2-3; TRBD2 is a possible D gene (6 bases). CDR3 loop: CAAREIGTDTQYF. The CDR3 bases are TGTGCCGCCCGGGAGATTGGGACAGATACGCAGTATTTT.